This TCR beta chain came from a study of T cells after yellow fever vaccination. TCRdb ran MiXCR on the 5' RACE reads and lists one entry per CDR3 protein. The sample has roughly 500,000 distinct CDR3 sequences, approximately 21% seen once; the top ten hold roughly an eighth. The CDR3 is made up of 15 amino acids. Germline assignment: CDR1 SGHVS and CDR2 FNYEAQ. Trimming removed 5 bases from V and 1 base from J, with 15 bases in between. Broader study findings: Shared CD4/CD8 clonotypes were a small share, likely from convergent recombination. A weaker but faster secondary response was observed, peaking on day 5 versus 15.

This clonotype was observed a handful of times. What it binds is unknown. The rearrangement links TRBV7-6 to TRBJ2-7, with TRBD1 as a possible D gene (6 bases). The clonotype was recovered from a man in his thirties or forties who received the YFV17D yellow fever vaccine. The source was PBMCs, collected 15 days after the yellow fever booster vaccination. This chain's CDR3 is CASSPPQGYSYEQYF. DNA of the CDR3: TGTGCCAGCAGCCCCCCACAGGGATATTCCTACGAGCAGTACTTC.